The clone carrying this T cell receptor (beta chain) was detected only a few times. Its antigen is not known. TCRdb's table, derived via immunoSEQ multiplex PCR, lists solely in-frame clones and lacks some. The data contain 35,000 to 45,000 clones, over 60% of them singletons. The sample comes from a study of T cell responses to AZD1222 COVID-19 vaccine. Study observations and caveats: Regions 160-218 and 743-854 dominated among vaccine-associated CD4 TCRs spanning spike.

V shed 7 bases and J 6 bases; nucleotides not matched to a gene: 15. The CDR3 runs 15 residues. CDR1 is LNHDA and CDR2 is SQIVND in the germline V gene (reference sequence). Sequences were derived from peripheral blood, sampled on day 0 of AZD1222 vaccination. The chain uses TRBV19 and TRBJ2-7, with 7 bases aligning to TRBD2. This receptor was obtained from an adult in good health. For the CDR3, the DNA is TGTGCCAGTACCGCCGTAGCGGGCGGCTCCCTCGAGCAGTACTTC. The encoded protein is CASTAVAGGSLEQYF.